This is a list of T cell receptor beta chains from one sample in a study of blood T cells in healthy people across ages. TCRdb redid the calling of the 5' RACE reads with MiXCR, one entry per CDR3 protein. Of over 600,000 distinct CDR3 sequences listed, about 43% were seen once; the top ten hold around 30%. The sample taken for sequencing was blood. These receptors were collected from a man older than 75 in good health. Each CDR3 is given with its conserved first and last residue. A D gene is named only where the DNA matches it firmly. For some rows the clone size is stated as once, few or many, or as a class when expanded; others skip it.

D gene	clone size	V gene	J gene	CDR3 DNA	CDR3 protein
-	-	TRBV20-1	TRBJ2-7	TGCAGTGCTATCGGTGGACCCTACGAGCAGTACTTC	CSAIGGPYEQYF
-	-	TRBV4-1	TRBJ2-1	TGCGCCAGCAGCCAGATGGGGGAGACCCAGTTCTTC	CASSQMGETQFF
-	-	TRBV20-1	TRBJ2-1	TGCAGTGCTAGACCCGGGACGAAACCAAACAATGAGCAGTTCTTC	CSARPGTKPNNEQFF
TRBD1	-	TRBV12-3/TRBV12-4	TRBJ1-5	TGTGCCAGCAGTTTAGCGCAGGGGGCATCTCAGCCCCAGCATTTT	CASSLAQGASQPQHF
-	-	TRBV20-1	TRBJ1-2	TGCAGTGCTAAGTCGGAACCCGACTATGGCTACACCTTC	CSAKSEPDYGYTF
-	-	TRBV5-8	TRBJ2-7	TGTGCCAGCAGCTTGGTCTTTGGCGAGCAGTACTTC	CASSLVFGEQYF
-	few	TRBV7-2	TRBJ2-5	TGTGCCAGCAGCTCCCCTAGTGAGACCCAGTACTTC	CASSSPSETQYF
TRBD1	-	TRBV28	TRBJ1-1	TGTGCCAGCAGTTCGTCTCACAGGGGGAGCCCTGAAGCTTTCTTT	CASSSSHRGSPEAFF
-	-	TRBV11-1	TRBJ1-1	TGTGCCAGCAGCTCGGGGGGCAGGATTATGAACACTGAAGCTTTCTTT	CASSSGGRIMNTEAFF
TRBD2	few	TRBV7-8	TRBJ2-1	TGTGCCAGCAGCTTCCCTAGCGGGGAGTACAATGAGCAGTTCTTC	CASSFPSGEYNEQFF
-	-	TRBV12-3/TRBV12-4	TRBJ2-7	TGTGCCAGCAGTTTAACCGGGGCTCTCTACGAGCAGTACTTC	CASSLTGALYEQYF
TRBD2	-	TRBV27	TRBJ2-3	TGTGCCAGCAGTTTGTATCCAGCGGGAGTACCAGATACGCAGTATTTT	CASSLYPAGVPDTQYF
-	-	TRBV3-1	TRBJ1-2	TGTGCCAGCAGCCGCACGGAGGTTATAGGCTACACCTTC	CASSRTEVIGYTF
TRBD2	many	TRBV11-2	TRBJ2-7	TGTGCCAGCAGCCTAACTAGCGGAGATCACTACGAGCAGTACTTC	CASSLTSGDHYEQYF
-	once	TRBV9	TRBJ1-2	TGTGCCAGCAGCGGAGGTGACTATGGCTACACCTTC	CASSGGDYGYTF
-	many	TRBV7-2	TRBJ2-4	TGTGCCAGCAGCTTGGGGGGCGCCAAAAACATTCAGTACTTC	CASSLGGAKNIQYF
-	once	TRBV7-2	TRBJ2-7	TGTGCCAGCAGCAAGGATGCGACAGTCTCCTACGAGCAGTACTTC	CASSKDATVSYEQYF
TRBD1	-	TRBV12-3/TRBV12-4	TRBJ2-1	TGTGCCAGCAGTTTAGAAGGGGCAACAGGGGACAATGAGCAGTTGTTC	CASSLEGATGDNEQLF
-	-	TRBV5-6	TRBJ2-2	TGTGCCAGCAACTGGGGGGTTGGGGGAGCGAACACCGGGGAGCTGTTTTTT	CASNWGVGGANTGELFF
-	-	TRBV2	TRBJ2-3	TGTGCCAGCAATCGGGACTCGTTAAGCACAGATACGCAGTATTTT	CASNRDSLSTDTQYF
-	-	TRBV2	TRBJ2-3	TGTGCCACCCAGACGTCTAGCACAGATACGCAGTATTTT	CATQTSSTDTQYF
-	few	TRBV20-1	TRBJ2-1	TGCAGTGCTAGAGACCCAGGTGGGACAAATGAGCAGTTCTTC	CSARDPGGTNEQFF
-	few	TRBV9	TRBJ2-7	TGTGCCAGCAGCGCCCGAGGAAGGGAACCCTACGAGCAGTACTTC	CASSARGREPYEQYF
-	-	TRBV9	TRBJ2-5	TGTGCCAGCAGCGTAGGAGGCCCTGCGGCCGAGCGGTACTTC	CASSVGGPAAERYF
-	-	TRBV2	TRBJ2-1	TGTGCCAGCCAGGGCTCCCCTTCCTCCTACAATGAGCAGTTCTTC	CASQGSPSSYNEQFF
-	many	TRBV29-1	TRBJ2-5	TGCAGCGTTGATCGGCAGAGGGAGACCCAGTACTTC	CSVDRQRETQYF
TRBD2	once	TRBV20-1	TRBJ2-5	TGCAGTGCTAGTCTCAGCGGGGGGGGATATGAGACCCAGTACTTC	CSASLSGGGYETQYF
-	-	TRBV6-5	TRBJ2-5	TGTGCCAGCAGTCGACAGCCCCAAGAGACCCAGTACTTC	CASSRQPQETQYF
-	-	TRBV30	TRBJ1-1	TGTGCCTGGAGTGTTGGCAGGGTGGTTACTGAAGCTTTCTTT	CAWSVGRVVTEAFF
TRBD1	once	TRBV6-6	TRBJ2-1	TGTGCCAGCCTGACAGGGGGCTACAATGAGCAGTTCTTC	CASLTGGYNEQFF
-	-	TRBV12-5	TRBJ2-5	TGTGCTAGTGGTTTGGTACGGACAGCCGAAGAGACCCAGTACTTC	CASGLVRTAEETQYF
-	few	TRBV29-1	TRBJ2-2	TGCAGCGTTGAGGAGGGAATGTCGGGGGAGCTGTTTTTT	CSVEEGMSGELFF
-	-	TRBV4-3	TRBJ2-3	TGCGCCAGCAGCCAAGGGGGGACGCCGACTGGCCGAGATACGCAGTATTTT	CASSQGGTPTGRDTQYF